The 18 T cell receptor beta chains below all came from one sample that was sequenced in a study of blood T cell repertoires in COVID-19. Produced via immunoSEQ multiplex PCR; TCRdb's table is partial and in-frame only. The sample lists 95,000 to 150,000 clones, about nine tenths occurring once. Input material: peripheral blood. The source is a man aged 40-49 years with acute or convalescent COVID-19.

This rearrangement joins TRBV7-2 to TRBJ1-2; 7 bases agree with TRBD1. The CDR3 is 15 residues long. V lost 4 bases, J lost 6 bases, and 11 bases stayed unmatched. Looked up from germline, CDR1 is SGHTA and CDR2 is FQGNSA. In nucleotides, the CDR3 is TGTGCCAGCAGCTCCCAGACAGGGAAAAGGGATGGCTACACCTTC. Its protein is CASSSQTGKRDGYTF.

The V call is TRBV11-2, the J call TRBJ1-3; 9 nucleotides align to TRBD1. The CDR3 covers 16 residues. Germline loops: CDR1 SGHAT, CDR2 FQNNGV. The J segment lost 3 bases and the V segment lost 5 bases, leaving 8 bases of the junction unmatched. The CDR3 reads CASSRPTGGVGNTIYF. The CDR3 nucleotides are TGTGCCAGCAGCAGACCGACAGGGGGTGTTGGAAACACCATATATTTT.

The chain combines TRBV20-1 with TRBJ1-5; D possibly corresponds to TRBD1 (5 bases). The CDR3 loop spans 13 amino acids. From germline, CDR1 is DFQATT and CDR2 SNEGSKA (reference sequence). Trimming removed 3 bases at V and 5 bases at J, with 11 bases between. The CDR3 sequence is CSASGRADQPQHF. The CDR3 region has the DNA TGCAGTGCTAGTGGCAGGGCAGATCAGCCCCAGCATTTT.

The chain links TRBV6-5 to TRBJ2-7, with TRBD1 matching over 7 bases. CDR1 and CDR2 from the germline V gene are MNHEY and SVGAGI. The CDR3 has 11 amino acids. V was clipped by 9 bases and J by 4 bases; unmatched bases: 3. The CDR3 DNA is TGTGCCAGTGAACAGGGGTACGAGCAGTACTTC. Its translation is CASEQGYEQYF.

This sequence joins TRBV5-1 and TRBJ2-3; TRBD2 matches at 14 bases. This CDR3 has 16 amino acids. V lost 4 bases and J lost 2; bases outside the gene matches: 3. Germline V gene sequence: CDR1 SGHRS, CDR2 YFSETQ. CDR3 nucleotides: TGCGCCAGCAGCCTGACTAGCGGGGGGGCCACAGATACGCAGTATTTT. Encoded protein: CASSLTSGGATDTQYF.

The V and J genes are TRBV29-1 and TRBJ1-1, with D possibly being TRBD1 (5 bases). Trimming shortened V by 3 bases and J by 6 bases, and 11 bases separated the two germline ends. CDR1 is SQVTM and CDR2 is ANQGSEA in the germline V gene. This CDR3 has 12 amino acids. The CDR3 spells CSVDRGGAEAFF. The CDR3 coding sequence is TGCAGCGTTGATCGGGGGGGGGCTGAAGCTTTCTTT.

V gene TRBV18 combines with J gene TRBJ1-1, with D possibly matching TRBD1 (6 bases). Germline V gives CDR1 KGHSH, CDR2 LQKENI. The CDR3 is 14 amino acids. Trimming pared 6 bases from V and 0 bases from J, leaving 11 bases between. The DNA of the CDR3 is TGTGCCAGCTCCCGGGACACTTTGAACACTGAAGCTTTCTTT. Translating gives CASSRDTLNTEAFF.

This rearrangement joins TRBV5-5 to TRBJ2-3; 10 bases are shared with TRBD2. Germline CDR1 and CDR2: SGHKS and YYEKEE (reference sequence). This CDR3 comprises 16 residues. After removal of 4 bases from V and 5 bases from J, the junction contained 10 bases not matched to a gene. In nucleotides, the CDR3 is TGTGCCAGCAGCCCGCTCAGCGGGGGGGCGGGAGATACGCAGTATTTT. Translated, it gives CASSPLSGGAGDTQYF. The full variable domain, with the rest looked up from reference TRBV5-5 and TRBJ2-3, is DAGVTQSPTHLIKTRGQQVTLRCSPISGHKSVSWYQQVLGQGPQFIFQYYEKEERGRGNFPDRFSARQFPNYSSELNVNALLLGDSALYLCASSPLSGGAGDTQYFGPGTRLTVL.

The chain has TRBV25-1 and TRBJ1-2; TRBD1 aligns across 9 bases. The CDR3 consists of 13 residues. Losses at the gene ends were 9 bases for V and 0 bases for J; bases not matched to a gene: 2. The V gene's germline CDR1 is MGHDK and CDR2 SYGVNS. The CDR3 loop is CASTGGANYGYTF. DNA for the CDR3: TGTGCCAGTACAGGGGGCGCTAACTATGGCTACACCTTC.

The V and J genes are TRBV18 and TRBJ2-3; 8 nucleotides align to TRBD2. Trimming at V came to 1 base and at J to 3 bases, leaving 6 bases not matched to a gene. This CDR3 is 16 amino acids long. Germline loops: CDR1 KGHSH, CDR2 LQKENI. The CDR3 reads CASSPQSGGPTDTQYF. The CDR3 DNA reads as TGTGCCAGCTCACCACAATCGGGGGGGCCGACAGATACGCAGTATTTT. Together with reference TRBV18 and TRBJ2-3, the CDR3 gives the full variable domain: NAGVMQNPRHLVRRRGQEARLRCSPMKGHSHVYWYRQLPEEGLKFMVYLQKENIIDESGMPKERFSAEFPKEGPSILRIQQVVRGDSAAYFCASSPQSGGPTDTQYFGPGTRLTVL.

The rearrangement uses TRBV4-2 and TRBJ2-3, with 14 bases that match TRBD2. This CDR3 has 17 amino acids. V shed 2 bases and J 6 bases; nucleotides not matched to a gene: 7. Per germline, CDR1 LGHNA and CDR2 YNFKEQ. CDR3 amino acids: CASSQPSTSGRGDTQYF. As DNA, the CDR3 is TGTGCCAGCAGCCAACCCTCGACTAGCGGGAGGGGGGATACGCAGTATTTT.

The chain uses TRBV2 and TRBJ1-4, with a weak D call TRBD1 (5 bases). This CDR3 has 13 amino acids. The V end lost 4 bases, the J end lost 7 bases, and 10 bases lay between the germline ends. Germline CDR1 SNHLY, CDR2 FYNNEI. CDR3 sequence (DNA): TGTGCCAGCAGTGGGGGGGTTGGTGAAAAACTGTTTTTT. Encoded protein: CASSGGVGEKLFF.

The chain recombines TRBV5-1 with TRBJ2-1; D not resolved. Germline values: CDR1 SGHRS, CDR2 YFSETQ. The CDR3 totals 16 residues. V was pared by 5 bases and J by 5 bases, with 20 bases between. CDR3 nucleotide sequence: TGCGCCAGCAGGATAGCTTGGAATCTGGCCAACAATGAGCAGTTCTTC. Residues: CASRIAWNLANNEQFF.

The chain joins TRBV19 to TRBJ1-2; tentatively, D is TRBD1 (6 bases). V was cut by 3 bases and J by 6 bases, with 11 bases left in between. Germline V lookup: CDR1 LNHDA, CDR2 SQIVND (reference sequence). The CDR3 has 13 residues. DNA of the CDR3: TGTGCCAGTAGTATGCGCCCAGGGGATGGCTACACCTTC. Its protein is CASSMRPGDGYTF. Full variable domain (missing parts from reference TRBV19 and TRBJ1-2): DGGITQSPKYLFRKEGQNVTLSCEQNLNHDAMYWYRQDPGQGLRLIYYSQIVNDFQKGDIAEGYSVSREKKESFPLTVTSAQKNPTAFYLCASSMRPGDGYTFGSGTRLTVV.

This clone came up once. This chain uses TRBV2 with TRBJ1-2, with TRBD1 matching over 7 bases. CDR1 is SNHLY and CDR2 is FYNNEI in the germline V gene. This CDR3 has 13 residues. Trimming at V came to 5 bases and at J to 2 bases, leaving 2 bases not matched to a gene. The CDR3 DNA sequence: TGTGCCAGCAGTATGACAGGGAACTATGGCTACACCTTC. Its translation is CASSMTGNYGYTF.

This clone was seen once. This rearrangement joins TRBV5-6 to TRBJ2-1; unclear D gene. Between the trimmed V and J ends, which lost 0 bases and 5 bases, there was a span of 6 bases. The CDR3 sequence is 13 residues long. Germline-derived CDR1 and CDR2 are SGHDT and YYEEEE. DNA for the CDR3: TGTGCCAGCAGCTTGGTTCATCACAATGAGCAGTTCTTC. Translation gives CASSLVHHNEQFF.

V usage is TRBV6-5 and J usage is TRBJ1-1, with D hard to call. Germline V gives CDR1 MNHEY, CDR2 SVGAGI. The CDR3 loop spans 12 amino acids. Between the trimmed V and J ends, which lost 7 bases and 1 base, there was a span of 7 bases. As DNA, the CDR3 is TGTGCCAGCACCCGGTGGAACACTGAAGCTTTCTTT. Its translation: CASTRWNTEAFF.

The chain couples TRBV10-3 to TRBJ1-2; D remains ambiguous. Looked up from germline, CDR1 is ENHRY and CDR2 is SYGVKD. The CDR3 spans 16 residues. V gave up 0 bases and J gave up 7 bases, with 18 bases separating them. The CDR3 sequence is CAISESYLGVEAGYTF. CDR3 nucleotide sequence: TGTGCCATCAGTGAGTCCTACTTGGGAGTAGAGGCTGGCTACACCTTC.